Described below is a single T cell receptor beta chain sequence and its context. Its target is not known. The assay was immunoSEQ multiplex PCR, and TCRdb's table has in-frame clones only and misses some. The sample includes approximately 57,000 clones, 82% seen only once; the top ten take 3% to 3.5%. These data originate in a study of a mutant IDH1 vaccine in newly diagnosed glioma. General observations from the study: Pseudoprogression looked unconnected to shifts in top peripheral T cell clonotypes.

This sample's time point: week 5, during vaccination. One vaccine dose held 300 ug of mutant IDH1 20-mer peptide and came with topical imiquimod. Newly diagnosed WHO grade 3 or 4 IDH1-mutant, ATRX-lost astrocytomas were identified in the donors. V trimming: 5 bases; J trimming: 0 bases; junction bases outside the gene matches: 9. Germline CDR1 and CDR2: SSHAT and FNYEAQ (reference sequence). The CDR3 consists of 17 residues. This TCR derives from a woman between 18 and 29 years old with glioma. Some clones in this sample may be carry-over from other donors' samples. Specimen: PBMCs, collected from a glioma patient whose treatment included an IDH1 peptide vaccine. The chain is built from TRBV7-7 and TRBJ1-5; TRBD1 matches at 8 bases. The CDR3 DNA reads TGTGCCAGCAGCCCCGGACAGGGAGAGCATAGCAATCAGCCCCAGCATTTT. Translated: CASSPGQGEHSNQPQHF.